The clone carrying this TCR beta chain showed up just a few times. The target antigen is unknown. Profiled with immunoSEQ multiplex PCR; TCRdb holds only in-frame clones, not every one. The data contain around 21,000 clones, 76% of them singletons. Noted time point: cycle 4 day 1 (C4D1), after 5 to 7 weeks of nivolumab. Every one of the patients relapsed after autologous stem cell transplantation (brentuximab vedotin exposure was variable). The best responses consisted of complete response, partial response or progressive disease. This entry comes from a study of PD-1 blockade in classical Hodgkin lymphoma. Germline V gene lookup returns CDR1 LGHNA and CDR2 YSLEER. V dropped 4 bases and J dropped 2; count of bases not matched to a gene: 3. The CDR3 consists of 14 residues. Whole-study findings and limits: Baseline diversity resembling that of newly diagnosed patients was seen in complete responders. Those patients who began receiving nivolumab less than 1 year after ASCT had lower diversity, and they were excluded. Newly diagnosed patients were said to have less baseline TCR diversity than healthy donors did.

Sequencing was performed on peripheral blood mononuclear cells (PBMCs), taken before the fourth cycle of nivolumab. The TCR originated in a human donor with classical Hodgkin lymphoma. This chain connects TRBV4-3 to TRBJ2-3; 7 bases fit TRBD2. The chain's CDR3 is CASSPGTTTDTQYF. CDR3 DNA sequence: TGCGCCAGCAGCCCCGGGACTACCACAGATACGCAGTATTTT.